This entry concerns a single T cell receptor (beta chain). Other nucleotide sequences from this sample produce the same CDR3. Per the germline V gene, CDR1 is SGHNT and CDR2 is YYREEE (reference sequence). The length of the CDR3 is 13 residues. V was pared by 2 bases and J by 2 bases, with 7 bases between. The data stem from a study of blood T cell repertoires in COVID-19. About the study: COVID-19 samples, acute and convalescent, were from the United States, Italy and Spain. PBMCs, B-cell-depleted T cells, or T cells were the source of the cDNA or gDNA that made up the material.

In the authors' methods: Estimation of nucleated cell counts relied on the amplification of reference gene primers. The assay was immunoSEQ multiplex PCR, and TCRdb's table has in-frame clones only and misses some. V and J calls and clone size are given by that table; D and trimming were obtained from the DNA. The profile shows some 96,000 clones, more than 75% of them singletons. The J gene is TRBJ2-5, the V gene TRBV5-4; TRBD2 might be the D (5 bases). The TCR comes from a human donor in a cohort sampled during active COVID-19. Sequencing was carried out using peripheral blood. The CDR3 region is CASSLGLQETQYF. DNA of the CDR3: TGTGCCAGCAGCTTAGGACTGCAAGAGACCCAGTACTTC. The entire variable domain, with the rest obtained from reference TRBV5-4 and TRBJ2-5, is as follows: ETGVTQSPTHLIKTRGQQVTLRCSSQSGHNTVSWYQQALGQGPQFIFQYYREEENGRGNFPPRFSGLQFPNYSSELNVNALELDDSALYLCASSLGLQETQYFGPGTRLLVL.